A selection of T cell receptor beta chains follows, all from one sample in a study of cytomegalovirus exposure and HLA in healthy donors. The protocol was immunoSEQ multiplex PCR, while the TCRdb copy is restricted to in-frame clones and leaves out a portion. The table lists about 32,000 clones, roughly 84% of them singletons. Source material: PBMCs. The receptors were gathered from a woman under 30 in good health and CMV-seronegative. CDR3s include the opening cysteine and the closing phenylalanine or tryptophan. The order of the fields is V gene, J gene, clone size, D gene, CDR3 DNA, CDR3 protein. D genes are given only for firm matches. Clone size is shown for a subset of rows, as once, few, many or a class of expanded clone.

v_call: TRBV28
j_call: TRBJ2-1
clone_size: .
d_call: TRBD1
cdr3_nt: TGTGCCAGCAGTTTCTTACAGGGGGCCCCTGAGCAGTTCTTC
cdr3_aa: CASSFLQGAPEQFF

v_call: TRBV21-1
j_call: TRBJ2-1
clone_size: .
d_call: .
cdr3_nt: TGTGCCAGGAAAAGCGGGGGCTCCTACAATGAGCAGTTCTTC
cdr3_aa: CARKSGGSYNEQFF

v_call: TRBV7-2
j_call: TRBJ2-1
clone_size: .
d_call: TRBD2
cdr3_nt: TGTGCCAGCAGCGTTAGCGGGGGGGCCTGGGATGAGCAGTTCTTC
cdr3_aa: CASSVSGGAWDEQFF

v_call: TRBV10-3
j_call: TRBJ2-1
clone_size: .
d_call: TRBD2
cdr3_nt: TGTGCCATCAGCTCGACTAGCGGGAGGGAGAATGAGCAGTTCTTC
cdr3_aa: CAISSTSGRENEQFF

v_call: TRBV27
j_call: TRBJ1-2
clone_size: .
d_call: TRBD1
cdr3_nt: TGTGCCAGCAGTCGCCAGGGACAGCCCTGGGACGGCTACACCTTC
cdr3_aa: CASSRQGQPWDGYTF

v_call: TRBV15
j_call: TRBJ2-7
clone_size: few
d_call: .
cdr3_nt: TGTGCCACCAGCTCCCCCACGGACTACGAGCAGTACTTC
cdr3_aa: CATSSPTDYEQYF

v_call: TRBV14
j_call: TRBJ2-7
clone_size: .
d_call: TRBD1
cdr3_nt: TGTGCCAGCAGCCCGACAGGGTTTCAACTCTCGCACGAGCAGTACTTC
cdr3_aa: CASSPTGFQLSHEQYF

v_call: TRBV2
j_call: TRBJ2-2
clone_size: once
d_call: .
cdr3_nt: TGTGCCAGCAGTGAAGCGAGGCCCGGGGTCTCATTCAACACCGGGGAGCTGTTTTTT
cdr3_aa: CASSEARPGVSFNTGELFF

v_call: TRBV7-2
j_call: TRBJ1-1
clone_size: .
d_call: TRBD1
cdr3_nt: TGTGCCACAGGACAGGGGGGCACTGAAGCTTTCTTT
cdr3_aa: CATGQGGTEAFF

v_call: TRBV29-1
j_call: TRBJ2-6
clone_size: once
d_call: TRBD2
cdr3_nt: TGCAGCGCTCGACTAGCGTCTTCTGGGGCCAACGTCCTGACTTTC
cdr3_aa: CSARLASSGANVLTF

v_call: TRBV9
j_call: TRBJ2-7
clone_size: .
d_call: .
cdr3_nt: TGTGCCAGCAGCCTACAAACAGGGCAGGAGCAGTACTTC
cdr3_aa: CASSLQTGQEQYF

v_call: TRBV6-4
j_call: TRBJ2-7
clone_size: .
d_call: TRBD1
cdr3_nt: TGTGCCAGCAGTGAGGAGTCCGGGACAGGGGTCTACGAGCAGTACTTC
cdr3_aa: CASSEESGTGVYEQYF

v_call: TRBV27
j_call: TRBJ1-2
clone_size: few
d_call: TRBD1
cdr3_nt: TGTGCCAGCAGTCCTAGACACAGGGGGCGGGAGGATGGCTACACCTTC
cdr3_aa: CASSPRHRGREDGYTF

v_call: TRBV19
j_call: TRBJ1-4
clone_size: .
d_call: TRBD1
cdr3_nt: TGTGCCAGTAGTATTATCGGACAGGGAGGGGAAAAACTGTTTTTT
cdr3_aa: CASSIIGQGGEKLFF

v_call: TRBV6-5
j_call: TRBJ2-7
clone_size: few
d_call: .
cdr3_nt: TGTGCCAGCAGTTACTCGGGCAGTCCCTACGAGCAGTACTTC
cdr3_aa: CASSYSGSPYEQYF

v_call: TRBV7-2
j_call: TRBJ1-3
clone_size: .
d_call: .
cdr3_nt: TGTGCCAGCAGCTTCGGAGAAGGAAACACCATATATTTT
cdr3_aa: CASSFGEGNTIYF

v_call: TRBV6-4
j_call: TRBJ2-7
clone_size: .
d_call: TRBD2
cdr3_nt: TGTGCCAGCAGTGACTATCCGGGACTAGCGAACGAGCAGTACTTC
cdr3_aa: CASSDYPGLANEQYF

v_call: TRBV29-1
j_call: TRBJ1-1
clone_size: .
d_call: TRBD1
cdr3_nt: TGCAGCGCCGCCGGACAGGGGGACACTGAAGCTTTCTTT
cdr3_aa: CSAAGQGDTEAFF

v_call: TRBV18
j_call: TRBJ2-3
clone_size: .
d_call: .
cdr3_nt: TGTGCCAGCTCGGAGGTCCTCGTGGCGAGCACAGATACGCAGTATTTT
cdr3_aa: CASSEVLVASTDTQYF

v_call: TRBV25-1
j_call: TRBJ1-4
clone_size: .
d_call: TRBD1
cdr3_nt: TGTGCCAGCTCCGACAGGGGGCTTGGTGAAAAACTGTTTTTT
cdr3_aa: CASSDRGLGEKLFF

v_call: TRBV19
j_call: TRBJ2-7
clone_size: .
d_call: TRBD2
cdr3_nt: TGTGCCAGTAGTGAAACTAGCGGGGGACCTTACGAGCAGTACTTC
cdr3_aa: CASSETSGGPYEQYF

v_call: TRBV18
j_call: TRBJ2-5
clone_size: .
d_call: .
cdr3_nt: TGTGCCAGCTCACCGCCGCGCCTGCAAGAGACCCAGTACTTC
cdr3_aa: CASSPPRLQETQYF

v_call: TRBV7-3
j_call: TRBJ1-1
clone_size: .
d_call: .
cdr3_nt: TGTGCCAGCAGCTTGGACAGCAGCATGAACACTGAAGCTTTCTTT
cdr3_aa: CASSLDSSMNTEAFF

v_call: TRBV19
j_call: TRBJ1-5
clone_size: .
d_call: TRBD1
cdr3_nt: TGTGCCAGTAGTATAGGCAGGGGGGGCAATCAGCCCCAGCATTTT
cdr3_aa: CASSIGRGGNQPQHF

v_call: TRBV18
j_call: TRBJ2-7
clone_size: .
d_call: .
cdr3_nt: TGTGCCAGCTCACCACTAAGCGTTGGCACACGGGAGCAGTACTTC
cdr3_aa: CASSPLSVGTREQYF

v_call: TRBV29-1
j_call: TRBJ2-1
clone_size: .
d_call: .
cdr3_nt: TGCAGCGTTGAAGAGATTCGGAGGGCTAACTCTTTTAGATACAATGAGCAGTTCTTC
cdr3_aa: CSVEEIRRANSFRYNEQFF

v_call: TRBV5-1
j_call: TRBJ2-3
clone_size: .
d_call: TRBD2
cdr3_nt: TGCGCCAGCAGCTCGGGACTACTACAAACCACAGATACGCAGTATTTT
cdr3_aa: CASSSGLLQTTDTQYF

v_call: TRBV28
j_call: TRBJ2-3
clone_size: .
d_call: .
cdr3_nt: TGTGCCAGCAGTCCTAAGTTAGCCCTCACAGATACGCAGTATTTT
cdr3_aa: CASSPKLALTDTQYF

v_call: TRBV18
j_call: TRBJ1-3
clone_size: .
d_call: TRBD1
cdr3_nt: TGTGCCAGCTCACCACAGTCCGGGACAGGGGCTGGAAACACCATATATTTT
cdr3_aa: CASSPQSGTGAGNTIYF

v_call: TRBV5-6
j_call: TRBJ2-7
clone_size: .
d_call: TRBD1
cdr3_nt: TGTGCCAGCAGCTTAGGACAGGTCAACTCCTACGAGCAGTACTTC
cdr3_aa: CASSLGQVNSYEQYF

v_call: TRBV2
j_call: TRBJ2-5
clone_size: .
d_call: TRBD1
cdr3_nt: TGTGCCAGCACCGAGGGACAGGGGCCTCCTCTACGGGAGCAGTACTTC
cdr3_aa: CASTEGQGPPLREQYF